One and the same sample provided the 2 T cell receptor beta chains below, sequenced in a study of T cell responses to AZD1222 COVID-19 vaccine. Assay used: immunoSEQ multiplex PCR; TCRdb lists only in-frame clones, some missing. The repertoire holds 100,000 to 140,000 clones, with roughly 90% as singletons. Sequences were derived from peripheral blood, sampled on day 0 of AZD1222 vaccination. These receptors were obtained from an adult in good health.

The chain is built from TRBV6-2 or TRBV6-3 and TRBJ2-1; D is uncertain. Germline V gives CDR1 MNHEY, CDR2 SVGEGT. V was pared by 6 bases and J by 6 bases, with 9 bases between. CDR3 size: 12 residues. The CDR3 loop reads CASSLQSNEQFF. The CDR3 DNA follows: TGTGCCAGCAGCCTTCAATCCAATGAGCAGTTCTTC.

V usage is TRBV3-1 (or the pseudogene TRBV3-2) and J usage is TRBJ2-1, with TRBD2 as a possible D gene (6 bases). The CDR3 is made up of 16 amino acids. V lost 0 bases and J lost 6, with 15 bases in between. The germline V gene encodes CDR1 LGHDT and CDR2 YNNKEL (reference sequence). The CDR3 DNA is TGTGCCAGCAGCCAAGATGGGGGGACTCGTCCCAATGAGCAGTTCTTC. Translation: CASSQDGGTRPNEQFF.